These T cell receptor beta chains were read from a single sample in a study of shared clonotypes between healthy human individuals. Libraries were prepared by immunoSEQ multiplex PCR; TCRdb keeps only in-frame clonotypes and omits some of them. The table shows a few million clones, with 95% occurring only once. The sequenced sample consisted of naive CD4+ T cells sorted from blood. These receptors were obtained from a man younger than 35 in good health. CDR3s include the opening cysteine and the closing phenylalanine or tryptophan. A D gene is named only where the DNA matches it firmly. For some rows the clone size is stated as once, few or many, or as a class when expanded; others skip it.

d_call	clone_size	v_call	j_call	cdr3_nt	cdr3_aa
NA	NA	TRBV5-1	TRBJ1-2	TGCGCCAGCAACTTCGATATGGGGAGCATCTATGGCTACACCTTC	CASNFDMGSIYGYTF
NA	NA	TRBV5-1	TRBJ1-1	TGCGCCAGCAGCTTGGATGGGGCGTTAAACACTGAAGCTTTCTTT	CASSLDGALNTEAFF
TRBD1	NA	TRBV6-6	TRBJ1-1	TGTGCCAGCAGGTTGTCAGGGGGCGCAGGAGCTTTCTTT	CASRLSGGAGAFF
TRBD2	NA	TRBV6-4	TRBJ2-1	TGTGCCAGCAGTCTGGCCGGGACTAGCGGGAATGAGCAGTTCTTC	CASSLAGTSGNEQFF
TRBD1	NA	TRBV2	TRBJ1-4	TGTGCCACCGCCAGGGGGGAGACCTATGAAAAACTGTTTTTT	CATARGETYEKLFF
NA	NA	TRBV30	TRBJ1-1	TGTGCCTGGGGGGCAGGGGTGAACACTGAAGCTTTCTTT	CAWGAGVNTEAFF
NA	NA	TRBV4-1	TRBJ2-7	TGCGCCAGCAGCCCGGGAGCCTGGAGCGAGCAGTACTTC	CASSPGAWSEQYF
TRBD1	NA	TRBV5-1	TRBJ1-2	TGCGCCAGCAGCTTGCAGACAGGGAACTATGGCTACACCTTC	CASSLQTGNYGYTF
NA	NA	TRBV5-4	TRBJ1-1	TGTGCCAGCAGCTCTAAGCGAGGGGGGTACACTGAAGCTTTCTTT	CASSSKRGGYTEAFF
NA	NA	TRBV5-6	TRBJ2-7	TGTGCCAGCAGCCCCGATGGACCGCACTCCTCCTACGAGCAGTACTTC	CASSPDGPHSSYEQYF
NA	NA	TRBV7-2	TRBJ2-1	TGTGCCAGCAGCCCTGGTGGTAGCTCCTACAATGAGCAGTTCTTC	CASSPGGSSYNEQFF
NA	NA	TRBV5-1	TRBJ2-1	TGCGCCAGCAGCTTGGCGGGACCGGGGTACAATGAGCAGTTCTTC	CASSLAGPGYNEQFF
NA	once	TRBV7-2	TRBJ1-5	TGTGCCAGCAGCATCAGGGCATTGCAGCCCCAGCATTTT	CASSIRALQPQHF
NA	NA	TRBV6-1	TRBJ1-1	TGTGCCAGCCGATCCGGGGGGGCTGAAGCTTTCTTT	CASRSGGAEAFF
TRBD2	NA	TRBV29-1	TRBJ2-3	TGCAGCGTTGAAGTGGCGGGAGTGAGAGATACGCAGTATTTT	CSVEVAGVRDTQYF
TRBD1	NA	TRBV2	TRBJ1-4	TGTGCCAGCAGTGAATTTCCCCAGGGGGCGGGTAATGAAAAACTGTTTTTT	CASSEFPQGAGNEKLFF
NA	NA	TRBV6-1	TRBJ2-1	TGTGCCAGCAGTGAACAGGGATACTCCTACAATGAGCAGTTCTTC	CASSEQGYSYNEQFF
NA	NA	TRBV19	TRBJ2-7	TGTGCCAGTACCCCTCTGGGGGGCGGCAACGAGCAGTACTTC	CASTPLGGGNEQYF
TRBD1	NA	TRBV5-6	TRBJ1-5	TGTGCCAGCAGCTCGGGACAGGGTTTTGTTCAGCCCCAGCATTTT	CASSSGQGFVQPQHF
NA	once	TRBV29-1	TRBJ1-4	TGCAGCGTTGTGGGGGGCAATAATGAAAAACTGTTTTTT	CSVVGGNNEKLFF
TRBD1	NA	TRBV6-5	TRBJ2-5	TGTGCCAGCAGTTCTTGGACAGGGCTTCAAGAGACCCAGTACTTC	CASSSWTGLQETQYF
TRBD1	NA	TRBV6-6	TRBJ2-7	TGTGCCAGCAGTTACGGGACAGGGTTAACCCACGAGCAGTACTTC	CASSYGTGLTHEQYF
NA	few	TRBV5-1	TRBJ2-1	TGCGCCAGCAGCTTGGAGGGGCCCTACAATGAGCAGTTCTTC	CASSLEGPYNEQFF
TRBD1	once	TRBV6-4	TRBJ1-4	TGTGCCGGCAGGGACAGGGAGGTTGAAAAACTGTTTTTT	CAGRDREVEKLFF
NA	NA	TRBV5-6	TRBJ2-5	TGTGCCAGCAGCTTGGGTCCTAGGGGTACTCAAGAGACCCAGTACTTC	CASSLGPRGTQETQYF
NA	NA	TRBV5-4	TRBJ2-6	TGTGCCAGCAGCTTGGACAGCCCTACTTCTGGGGCCAACGTCCTGACTTTC	CASSLDSPTSGANVLTF
NA	NA	TRBV7-8	TRBJ1-1	TGTGCCAGCAGCTTAGAATACAGGGTCCGAGGAAACACTGAAGCTTTCTTT	CASSLEYRVRGNTEAFF
NA	NA	TRBV21-1	TRBJ2-7	TGTGCCAGCAGCTCAATAGTGGGAGAAGGTTACGAGCAGTACTTC	CASSSIVGEGYEQYF
TRBD1	NA	TRBV18	TRBJ1-6	TGTGCCAGCTCACCACTAGGGACAGGGAGTTTTTCACCCCTCCACTTT	CASSPLGTGSFSPLHF
NA	NA	TRBV30	TRBJ2-3	TGTGCCTGGAGCCTCCTCGGGACCCTAGATACGCAGTATTTT	CAWSLLGTLDTQYF
TRBD2	NA	TRBV11-2	TRBJ2-3	TGTGCCAGCAGCTTAGATCGGGCTAGCGGGACCCGCACAGATACGCAGTATTTT	CASSLDRASGTRTDTQYF
NA	NA	TRBV12-5	TRBJ2-5	TGTGCTAGTGGTTTGGTACTTGGAAACCAAGAGACCCAGTACTTC	CASGLVLGNQETQYF
NA	NA	TRBV7-9	TRBJ1-1	TGTGCCAGCAGCTCCCTCCGGGATCAGGCTGAAGCTTTCTTT	CASSSLRDQAEAFF
NA	NA	TRBV7-2	TRBJ2-7	TGTGCCAGCAGCTCGGACGACGCGACTAGCTACGAGCAGTACTTC	CASSSDDATSYEQYF
NA	NA	TRBV5-1	TRBJ2-1	TGCGCCAGCAGCTTGGTAGGGAGCTCCTACAATGAGCAGTTCTTC	CASSLVGSSYNEQFF
TRBD1	NA	TRBV5-1	TRBJ2-7	TGCGCCAGCAGCTTGGAGGGACAGGGGGCGAACGAGCAGTACTTC	CASSLEGQGANEQYF
TRBD1	once	TRBV9	TRBJ1-1	TGTGCCAGCAGCGCGAGGACGGGGACAGATGAAGCTTTCTTT	CASSARTGTDEAFF
TRBD1	NA	TRBV7-2	TRBJ1-2	TGTGCCAGCAGCCCAAATTGGGGACAGTACTATGGCTACACCTTC	CASSPNWGQYYGYTF
NA	NA	TRBV20-1	TRBJ1-1	TGCAGTGCTTATTCGGTAACTGAAGCTTTCTTT	CSAYSVTEAFF
NA	NA	TRBV7-9	TRBJ1-3	TGTGCCAGCAGGGGGCTATCTGGAAACACCATATATTTT	CASRGLSGNTIYF
TRBD1	NA	TRBV5-1	TRBJ2-7	TGCGCCAGCAGCTTGGCGGGACAGGGTTGGGAGCAGTACTTC	CASSLAGQGWEQYF
NA	NA	TRBV6-6	TRBJ2-2	TGTGCCAGCAGCCAACTAGCCCAGGAGGGGGCCGGGGAGCTGTTTTTT	CASSQLAQEGAGELFF
NA	NA	TRBV27	TRBJ1-1	TGTGCCAGCAGCGCCTGGAGAATGAACACTGAAGCTTTCTTT	CASSAWRMNTEAFF
NA	NA	TRBV30	TRBJ2-7	TGTGCCTGGAGTGTTGGATCTAGGGCGGGCGAGCAGTACTTC	CAWSVGSRAGEQYF
TRBD2	NA	TRBV13	TRBJ2-1	TGTGCCAGCAGCTTAGGTTGGGCTAGCGGGCCTCTCAATGAGCAGTTCTTC	CASSLGWASGPLNEQFF
NA	NA	TRBV6-1	TRBJ2-7	TGTGCCAGCAGGAGCAGTAGCTCCTACGAGCAGTACTTC	CASRSSSSYEQYF
TRBD2	NA	TRBV19	TRBJ2-3	TGTGCCAGTACACCACTAGCGGGGAGCACAGATACGCAGTATTTT	CASTPLAGSTDTQYF
NA	NA	TRBV6-1	TRBJ1-1	TGTGCCAGCAGTGATAAGTTACGGACCACTGAAGCTTTCTTT	CASSDKLRTTEAFF
NA	NA	TRBV11-2	TRBJ1-1	TGTGCCAGCAGCTTAGAAGAGGTCCGGGGAACTGAAGCTTTCTTT	CASSLEEVRGTEAFF
NA	once	TRBV2	TRBJ2-7	TGTGCCAGCAGGCAGACTGCCTTGGGGTACGAGCAGTACTTC	CASRQTALGYEQYF
TRBD2	NA	TRBV7-2	TRBJ2-1	TGTGCCAGCAGCCATAGGGCGTTGCTAGCGGGCAATGAGCAGTTCTTC	CASSHRALLAGNEQFF
NA	NA	TRBV7-6	TRBJ2-3	TGTGCCAGCAGCCCCCGCGGGGGCACAGATACGCAGTATTTT	CASSPRGGTDTQYF
TRBD1	NA	TRBV9	TRBJ2-7	TGTGCCAGCAGCTTAGGACAGGGGGCGAGGGAGCAGTACTTC	CASSLGQGAREQYF
TRBD2	once	TRBV18	TRBJ2-1	TGTGCCAGCTCACCGCCTAGCGGGGGCCTAACATCTGGGAATGAGCAGTTCTTC	CASSPPSGGLTSGNEQFF
TRBD2	NA	TRBV7-2	TRBJ2-7	TGTGCCAGCAGCTTACAACTAGCGGGAGGAAGCGAGCAGTACTTC	CASSLQLAGGSEQYF
NA	NA	TRBV30	TRBJ1-6	TGTGCCTGGAGTGCACGGGGACGGTCCAATTCACCCCTCCACTTT	CAWSARGRSNSPLHF
NA	NA	TRBV6-5	TRBJ2-2	TGTGCCAGCAGTTACTTACGGGGACTCACTGTCGGGGAGCTGTTTTTT	CASSYLRGLTVGELFF
NA	NA	TRBV27	TRBJ2-3	TGTGCCAGCAGTTTGAAGTACCTCACCCTCACAGATACGCAGTATTTT	CASSLKYLTLTDTQYF
NA	NA	TRBV4-2	TRBJ2-7	TGTGCCAGCAGCCAAGATCCGTTCCCTCCGACCCCGGGCGGCGAGCAGTACTTC	CASSQDPFPPTPGGEQYF
NA	NA	TRBV5-1	TRBJ1-1	TGCGCCAGCAGCTTGGGTCTAGATCCGAACACTGAAGCTTTCTTT	CASSLGLDPNTEAFF